The source of this T cell receptor (beta chain) is a study of cytomegalovirus exposure and HLA in healthy donors. The PCR used 60 Vbeta and 13 Jbeta primers. TCRdb keeps only in-frame clones here, not all; method: immunoSEQ multiplex PCR. Recorded here are more than 95,000 clones; the top ten clones represent roughly 0.94%. With regard to this clone: Its antigen remains unidentified.

Study results and caveats: Listed as cytomegalovirus-associated were over 150 TCR beta chains.

The CDR3 is 17 residues long. Germline-derived CDR1 and CDR2 are SGHRS and YFSETQ. The junction had 12 bases not matched to a gene; V was cut back by 4 bases and J by 4 bases. The specimen was PBMCs. This clonotype was sampled from a man aged 18 to 35 in good health and CMV-seronegative. The genes are TRBV5-1 and TRBJ1-1; 11 nucleotides line up with TRBD1. CDR3 protein: CASSLGQGAGMGTEAFF. The CDR3 DNA reads TGCGCCAGCAGCCTAGGACAGGGGGCAGGTATGGGCACTGAAGCTTTCTTT.